Listed below are T cell receptor beta chains from one sample, sequenced in a study of cytomegalovirus exposure and HLA in healthy donors. Repertoires were generated with immunoSEQ multiplex PCR, while TCRdb's copy carries only in-frame clones and drops some. The sample includes under 50,000 clones, 94% of them seen just once. The sample taken for sequencing was PBMCs. The receptors shown here come from a young woman in good health and CMV-seropositive. Each CDR3 is given with its conserved first and last residue. Fields, in order: D gene, V gene, J gene, clone size, CDR3 DNA, CDR3 protein. The D gene is left open where the match is weak. Not every row has a clone size; where given, it reads once, few, many or a size class.

-	TRBV7-6	TRBJ2-2	-	TGTGCCAGCAGCTTAGTACAGGGCAACACCGGGGAGCTGTTTTTT	CASSLVQGNTGELFF
TRBD2	TRBV6-4	TRBJ2-1	-	TGTGCCAGCAGTGTTTCTAGCGGGAGGGTTGGAAATGAGCAGTTCTTC	CASSVSSGRVGNEQFF
TRBD1	TRBV5-1	TRBJ1-6	-	TGCGCCAGCAGCTTAGACCTTACAGGGGGAAACTATAATTCACCCCTCCACTTT	CASSLDLTGGNYNSPLHF
-	TRBV27	TRBJ2-1	-	TGTGCCAGCAGTACTGGGGAGGACCTTTCCTACAATGAGCAGTTCTTC	CASSTGEDLSYNEQFF
-	TRBV5-1	TRBJ2-7	-	TGCGCCAGCAAAGACCCCGACAGGAGCTCCTACGAGCAGTACTTC	CASKDPDRSSYEQYF
TRBD1	TRBV11-3	TRBJ2-7	-	TGTGCCAGCAGTTTAGATCTAGGGACAGGGCTCTACGAGCAGTACTTC	CASSLDLGTGLYEQYF
TRBD1	TRBV30	TRBJ1-4	-	TGTGCCTGGAGTAGGGACAGGGGGCTTGAAAAACTGTTTTTT	CAWSRDRGLEKLFF
-	TRBV27	TRBJ2-3	-	TGTGCCAGCAGCACCCGGGGGACAGCAACTAGCACAGATACGCAGTATTTT	CASSTRGTATSTDTQYF
-	TRBV28	TRBJ1-1	-	TGTGCCAGCAGCGGCTTAAGGAGCACTGAAGCTTTCTTT	CASSGLRSTEAFF
-	TRBV25-1	TRBJ1-5	-	TGTGCCAGCAGTGATGGAGACAGCAATCAGCCCCAGCATTTT	CASSDGDSNQPQHF
TRBD2	TRBV5-1	TRBJ2-5	-	TGCGCCAGCAGCTTGGTGCGGGAGCTTCGGGAGACCCAGTACTTC	CASSLVRELRETQYF
TRBD1	TRBV14	TRBJ1-1	once	TGTGCCAGCAGCCAAGTAGGACAGGGGAACACTGAAGCTTTCTTT	CASSQVGQGNTEAFF
-	TRBV19	TRBJ2-1	-	TGTGCCAGTAGTCGGGTGCCGAATGAGCAGTTCTTC	CASSRVPNEQFF
TRBD1	TRBV30	TRBJ1-2	-	TGTGCCTGGAGTCCAGGGGGTTACCGTTATGGCTACACCTTC	CAWSPGGYRYGYTF
-	TRBV28	TRBJ2-7	-	TGTGCCAGCAGTAATCCGGGCGGCGGGATTAACCACGAGCAGTACTTC	CASSNPGGGINHEQYF
TRBD1	TRBV7-9	TRBJ2-5	-	TGTGCCAGCAGCTCCCGACAGGGGGGCCAAGAGACCCAGTACTTC	CASSSRQGGQETQYF
-	TRBV9	TRBJ2-7	-	TGTGCCAGCAGCGTAGGGGGCTCCGCACCCTACGAGCAGTACTTC	CASSVGGSAPYEQYF
TRBD2	TRBV28	TRBJ2-3	-	TGTGCCAGCAGTCCGTCCGGGACTAGCGGGAGTACAGATACGCAGTATTTT	CASSPSGTSGSTDTQYF
-	TRBV7-3	TRBJ1-1	-	TGTGCCAGCAGACCGGGACATCGGATTGGCACTGAAGCTTTCTTT	CASRPGHRIGTEAFF
TRBD1	TRBV6-5	TRBJ2-7	-	TGTGCCAGCAGTTACAGGGGGCTCGGTTACGAGCAGTACTTC	CASSYRGLGYEQYF
-	TRBV14	TRBJ2-1	-	TGTGCCAGCAGCCAAGATGCTGGGCTTTCCAATGAGCAGTTCTTC	CASSQDAGLSNEQFF
TRBD2	TRBV6-1	TRBJ2-3	-	TGTGCCAGCAGTTCAGATAGCGGGAGCTCAGATACGCAGTATTTT	CASSSDSGSSDTQYF
TRBD2	TRBV28	TRBJ2-7	-	TGTGCCAGCAGTACAAAAATTTACCAGCGGGGTTCACTCTACGAGCAGTACTTC	CASSTKIYQRGSLYEQYF
TRBD2	TRBV28	TRBJ2-1	-	TGTGCCAGCAGTTTGGCTAGCGGGAGGGTGGGTGAGCAGTTCTTC	CASSLASGRVGEQFF